The TCR beta chain under discussion was sequenced for a study of response to subunit inactivated influenza vaccine. Study-level results: Few new T cells, the authors suggested, are recruited by each seasonal influenza vaccination.

CDR3 size: 15 residues. V lost 0 bases and J 5 bases, leaving 16 bases between the germline ends. CDR1 is DFQATT, CDR2 SNEGSKA, per germline (reference sequence). TCRdb called the RT-PCR reads again in MiXCR, with one record for every CDR3 protein. The sample lists about 780,000 distinct CDR3 sequences; less than 20% were seen once. This clonotype showed up just a few times. Its cognate antigen is unknown. The V and J genes are TRBV20-1 and TRBJ1-1; unclear D gene. This material consisted of PBMCs from blood, taken around 5 days after vaccination. The sequence was obtained from a man aged 50 or older who received an inactivated influenza vaccine. The CDR3 bases are TGCAGTGCTAGAGATACCTTCGGGGTTAAGACTGAAGCTTTCTTT. Protein: CSARDTFGVKTEAFF.